These 21 T cell receptor beta chains share one sample of origin, sequenced in a study of OX40 agonist ivuxolimab in advanced cancers. This table comes from immunoSEQ multiplex PCR, and its TCRdb copy is limited to in-frame clones, with some not included. Here the sample spans about 62,000 clones, approximately 88% being singletons. The specimen was CD4+ or CD8+ T cells sorted from blood, collected in a trial of the OX40 agonist ivuxolimab. These receptors all come from an adult with an advanced solid tumor such as melanoma, head and neck, liver or kidney cancer.

This chain connects TRBV2 to TRBJ2-1; TRBD2 matches 7 bases. Looked up from germline, CDR1 is SNHLY and CDR2 is FYNNEI. After removal of 4 bases from V and 3 bases from J, the junction contained 3 bases not matched to a gene. The CDR3 covers 14 residues. CDR3 in DNA: TGTGCCAGCAGTGGACTAGCTATCTACAATGAGCAGTTCTTC. This translates into CASSGLAIYNEQFF.

This chain connects TRBV11-2 to TRBJ2-7, with 7 bases matching TRBD2. Germline assignment: CDR1 SGHAT and CDR2 FQNNGV. V gave up 1 base and J gave up 1 base; unmatched junction bases: 7. The CDR3 sequence is 16 residues long. CDR3 loop: CASSLGGDYVSYEQYF. The CDR3 DNA reads as TGTGCCAGCAGCTTAGGTGGGGACTACGTTTCCTACGAGCAGTACTTC.

The chain is built from TRBV7-6 and TRBJ1-2, with D possibly matching TRBD1 (6 bases). The CDR3 runs 13 residues. Germline lookup yields CDR1 SGHVS and CDR2 FNYEAQ. Trimming stripped 10 bases from V and 7 bases from J, with 19 bases between. The CDR3 sequence: CATGGGDYSGYTF. Here the CDR3 DNA reads TGTGCCACCGGGGGGGGCGACTATAGTGGCTACACCTTC.

The J gene is TRBJ1-2, the V gene TRBV7-9; the D is unclear. CDR1 and CDR2 from the germline V gene are SEHNR and FQNEAQ (reference sequence). Trimming pared 2 bases from V and 7 bases from J, leaving 11 bases between. This CDR3 has 13 amino acids. The CDR3 DNA sequence: TGTGCCAGCAGCTTACGCGGTCCTGGTGGCTACACCTTC. Translated: CASSLRGPGGYTF.

V and J are TRBV27 and TRBJ2-7; D is possibly TRBD1 (5 bases). There are 14 residues in the CDR3. V lost 2 bases and J lost 3, with 11 bases in between. CDR1 is MNHEY and CDR2 is SMNVEV in the germline V gene (reference sequence). The CDR3 protein is CASSLRQGLYEQYF. In nucleotides, the CDR3 is TGTGCCAGCAGTTTACGGCAGGGCCTCTACGAGCAGTACTTC.

This clone appeared once. V and J are TRBV9 and TRBJ1-1, with D hard to call. The CDR3 has 13 amino acids. Trimming pared 4 bases from V and 1 base from J, leaving 8 bases between. The germline V gene has CDR1 SGDLS and CDR2 YYNGEE. The CDR3 DNA reads as TGTGCCAGCAGCTGGGCGGGGAACACTGAAGCTTTCTTT. It specifies CASSWAGNTEAFF.

The chain couples TRBV5-5 to TRBJ1-2, with 9 bases lining up with TRBD1. The CDR3 length is 16 residues. Germline CDR1 reads SGHKS; CDR2 reads YYEKEE (reference sequence). Trimming took 4 bases from V and 2 from J; bases not matched to a gene: 9. CDR3 loop: CASSPVVGQGNYGYTF. The DNA for the CDR3 is TGTGCCAGCAGCCCGGTCGTGGGACAGGGCAACTATGGCTACACCTTC.

The chain recombines TRBV9 with TRBJ1-1; D unclear. The length of the CDR3 is 14 residues. CDR1 is SGDLS, CDR2 YYNGEE, per germline. Trimming shortened V by 0 bases and J by 4 bases, and 10 bases separated the two germline ends. The CDR3 region is CASSVVPTSTEAFF. CDR3 coding DNA: TGTGCCAGCAGCGTAGTGCCCACATCCACTGAAGCTTTCTTT.

This clone has just one count. This chain links TRBV7-6 with TRBJ1-4; 10 bases are shared with TRBD1. CDR1 and CDR2 (germline): SGHVS, FNYEAQ. CDR3 size: 14 residues. The trim removed 5 bases at V and 5 bases at J, leaving 2 bases unmatched. DNA for the CDR3: TGTGCCAGCAGCCGGGGACAGGGGAATGAAAAACTGTTTTTT. This codes for CASSRGQGNEKLFF.

Written as DNA, the CDR3 is TGCGCCAGCAGCTTCTCCAGGGCCTGGGACGAGCAGTACTTC. Its protein is CASSFSRAWDEQYF. The chain uses TRBV5-1 and TRBJ2-7, with D possibly TRBD1 on 5 matching bases. Germline V gene sequence: CDR1 SGHRS, CDR2 YFSETQ. Trimming removed 2 bases from V and 5 bases from J, with 14 bases in between. The CDR3 length is 14 residues.

The V call is TRBV30, the J call TRBJ1-5; the D gene is possibly TRBD1 (6 bases). Germline CDR1 is GTSNPN and CDR2 is SVGIG (reference sequence). The CDR3 is 15 amino acids. Trimming took 0 bases from V and 1 from J, leaving 10 bases between them. The chain's CDR3 is CAWSVPGVSNQPQHF. CDR3 DNA: TGTGCCTGGAGTGTACCAGGGGTGAGCAATCAGCCCCAGCATTTT.

The chain combines TRBV9 with TRBJ2-6; possibly TRBD1 for D (5 bases). This CDR3 comprises 15 residues. The ends were cut back, 0 bases at V and 4 bases at J, with 8 bases in the middle. Germline CDR1 reads SGDLS; CDR2 reads YYNGEE. The CDR3 region is CASSVGGAGANVLTF. For the CDR3, the DNA is TGTGCCAGCAGCGTAGGTGGGGCCGGGGCCAACGTCCTGACTTTC.

A single count supports this clone. This sequence joins TRBV6-1 and TRBJ1-1, with a tentative D call TRBD1 (5 bases). CDR3 length: 13 amino acids. The germline CDR1 and CDR2 sequences are MNHNS and SASEGT. The V end lost 1 base, the J end lost 5 bases, and 8 bases lay between the germline ends. The CDR3 DNA reads TGTGCCAGCAGTGAAGGAAGGGGAACTGAAGCTTTCTTT. This translates into CASSEGRGTEAFF.

The rearrangement joins TRBV6-5 to TRBJ2-7; TRBD1 is a possible D gene (5 bases). The CDR3 has 14 residues. V was clipped by 6 bases and J by 0 bases, with 12 bases between them. Germline CDR1 and CDR2: MNHEY and SVGAGI. CDR3 DNA sequence: TGTGCCAGCAGACCCCGCAGGGTCTCCTACGAGCAGTACTTC. Translated, it gives CASRPRRVSYEQYF.

The V gene is TRBV5-8, the J gene TRBJ2-2; D perhaps matches TRBD2 (6 bases). CDR1 is SGHTS and CDR2 is YDEGEE in the germline V gene. The V end lost 4 bases, the J end lost 3 bases, and 13 bases lay between the germline ends. The CDR3 consists of 15 residues. Here the CDR3 reads CASSRNTGDTGELFF. The CDR3 DNA sequence: TGTGCCAGCAGCCGAAACACGGGGGACACCGGGGAGCTGTTTTTT.

The CDR3 sequence is CASSPPGISYEQYF. For the CDR3, the DNA is TGTGCCAGCTCACCACCGGGAATATCCTACGAGCAGTACTTC. The V and J genes are TRBV18 and TRBJ2-7; D is uncertain. V gave up 0 bases and J gave up 1 base, with 7 bases separating them. CDR1 is KGHSH and CDR2 is LQKENI in the germline V gene. The CDR3 contains 14 residues.

This chain uses TRBV28 with TRBJ1-1; TRBD1 is a possible D gene (5 bases). CDR1 is MDHEN, CDR2 SYDVKM, per germline. This CDR3 region has 14 residues. V was pared by 6 bases and J by 5 bases, with 16 bases between. The CDR3 nucleotides are TGTGCCAGCAGCTCAAGTTGGGACCATACTGAAGCTTTCTTT. Protein product: CASSSSWDHTEAFF.

V usage is TRBV28 and J usage is TRBJ2-2, with D possibly being TRBD1 or TRBD2 (7 bases each). V dropped 8 bases and J dropped 4 bases, with 20 bases sitting between them. Germline V lookup: CDR1 MDHEN, CDR2 SYDVKM. The CDR3 is made up of 16 amino acids. The CDR3 protein is CASSRGGGGGTGELFF. CDR3 DNA: TGTGCCAGCTCCCGGGGAGGGGGCGGGGGCACCGGGGAGCTGTTTTTT.

The chain is built from TRBV28 and TRBJ1-3; D perhaps matches TRBD1 (6 bases). The CDR3 has 14 residues. The germline CDR1 and CDR2 sequences are MDHEN and SYDVKM. V lost 1 base, J lost 4 bases, and 8 bases lay in between. This CDR3 is CASSLSGVGNTIYF. The CDR3 DNA reads as TGTGCCAGCAGTTTATCAGGGGTCGGAAACACCATATATTTT.

J is TRBJ1-3 and V is TRBV5-1; possibly TRBD1 for D (6 bases). Looked up from germline, CDR1 is SGHRS and CDR2 is YFSETQ. The CDR3 runs to 15 residues. The V end was cut by 0 bases, the J end by 2 bases, with 9 bases between. The CDR3 region has the DNA TGCGCCAGCAGCTTGGGGGGGCAGGCTGGAAACACCATATATTTT. Translating gives CASSLGGQAGNTIYF.

The rearrangement links TRBV15 to TRBJ2-4; no reliable D call. The CDR3 has 15 residues. Germline V gene sequence: CDR1 LNHNV, CDR2 YYDKDF (reference sequence). Trimming left V 0 bases short and J 6 bases short, with 12 bases between. The CDR3 region is CATSRDWGFGNIQYF. CDR3 nucleotide sequence: TGTGCCACCAGCAGAGATTGGGGTTTCGGAAACATTCAGTACTTC. The full variable domain, in which reference TRBV15 and TRBJ2-4 provide the parts outside the CDR3, is DAMVIQNPRYQVTQFGKPVTLSCSQTLNHNVMYWYQQKSSQAPKLLFHYYDKDFNNEADTPDNFQSRRPNTSFCFLDIRSPGLGDTAMYLCATSRDWGFGNIQYFGAGTRLSVL.